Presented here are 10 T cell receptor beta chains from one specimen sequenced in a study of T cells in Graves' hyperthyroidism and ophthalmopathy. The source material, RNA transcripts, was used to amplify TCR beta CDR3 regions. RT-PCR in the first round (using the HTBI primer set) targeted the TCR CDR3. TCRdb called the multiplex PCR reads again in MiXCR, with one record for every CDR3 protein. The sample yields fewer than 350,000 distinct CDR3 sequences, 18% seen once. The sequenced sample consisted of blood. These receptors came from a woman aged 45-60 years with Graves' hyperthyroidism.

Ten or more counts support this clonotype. DNA of the CDR3: TGTGCCAGCAGTACGACTAGCGGGGGGGATGATACGCAGTATTTT. Translating it yields CASSTTSGGDDTQYF. The V call is TRBV12-3 or TRBV12-4, the J call TRBJ2-3, with 14 bases fitting TRBD2. The CDR3 totals 15 residues. Unmatched junction bases numbered 4, after V lost 5 bases and J lost 6 bases.

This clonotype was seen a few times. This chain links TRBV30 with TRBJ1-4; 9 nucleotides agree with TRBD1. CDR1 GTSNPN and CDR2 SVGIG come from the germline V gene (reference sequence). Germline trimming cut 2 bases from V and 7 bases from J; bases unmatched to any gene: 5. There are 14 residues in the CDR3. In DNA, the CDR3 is TGTGCCTGGAGTCCCGGGACAGGGAGTGAAAAACTGTTTTTT. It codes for CAWSPGTGSEKLFF. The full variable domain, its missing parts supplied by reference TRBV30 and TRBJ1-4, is SQTIHQWPATLVQPVGSPLSLECTVEGTSNPNLYWYRQAAGRGLQLLFYSVGIGQISSEVPQNLSASRPQDRQFILSSKKLLLSDSGFYLCAWSPGTGSEKLFFGSGTQLSVL.

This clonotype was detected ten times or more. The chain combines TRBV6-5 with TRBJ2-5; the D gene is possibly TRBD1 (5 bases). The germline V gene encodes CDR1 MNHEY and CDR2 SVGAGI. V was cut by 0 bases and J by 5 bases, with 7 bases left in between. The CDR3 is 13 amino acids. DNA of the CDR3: TGTGCCAGCAGTTACTCAGGGGCCGAGACCCAGTACTTC. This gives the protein CASSYSGAETQYF.

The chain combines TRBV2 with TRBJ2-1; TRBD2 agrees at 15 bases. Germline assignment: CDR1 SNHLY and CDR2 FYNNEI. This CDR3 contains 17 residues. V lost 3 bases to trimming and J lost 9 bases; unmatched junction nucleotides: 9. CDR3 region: CASSDKGLAGGLAEQFF. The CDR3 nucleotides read TGTGCCAGCAGTGATAAGGGACTAGCGGGAGGTTTGGCTGAGCAGTTCTTC.

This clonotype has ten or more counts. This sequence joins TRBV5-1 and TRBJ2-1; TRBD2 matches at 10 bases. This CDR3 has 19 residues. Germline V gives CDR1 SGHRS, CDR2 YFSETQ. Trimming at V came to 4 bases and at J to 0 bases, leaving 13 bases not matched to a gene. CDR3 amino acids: CASSLRRPSGGGSYNEQFF. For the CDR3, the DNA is TGCGCCAGCAGCCTACGGAGGCCTAGCGGGGGTGGCTCCTACAATGAGCAGTTCTTC. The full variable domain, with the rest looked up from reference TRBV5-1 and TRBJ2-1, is KAGVTQTPRYLIKTRGQQVTLSCSPISGHRSVSWYQQTPGQGLQFLFEYFSETQRNKGNFPGRFSGRQFSNSRSEMNVSTLELGDSALYLCASSLRRPSGGGSYNEQFFGPGTRLTVL.

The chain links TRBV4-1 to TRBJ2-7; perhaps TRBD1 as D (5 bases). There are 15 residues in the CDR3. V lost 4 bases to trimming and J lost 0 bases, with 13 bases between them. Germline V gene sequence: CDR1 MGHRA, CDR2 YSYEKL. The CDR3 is CASSPTDIYSYEQYF. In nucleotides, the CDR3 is TGCGCCAGCAGCCCAACGGACATATACTCCTACGAGCAGTACTTC.

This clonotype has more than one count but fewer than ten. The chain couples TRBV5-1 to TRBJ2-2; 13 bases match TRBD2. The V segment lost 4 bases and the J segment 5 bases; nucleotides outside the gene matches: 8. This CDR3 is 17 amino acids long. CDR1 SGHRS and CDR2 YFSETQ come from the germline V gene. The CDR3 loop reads CASSGGLAGAGTGELFF. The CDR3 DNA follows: TGCGCCAGCAGCGGAGGACTAGCGGGAGCGGGGACCGGGGAGCTGTTTTTT. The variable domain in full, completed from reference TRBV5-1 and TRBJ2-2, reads KAGVTQTPRYLIKTRGQQVTLSCSPISGHRSVSWYQQTPGQGLQFLFEYFSETQRNKGNFPGRFSGRQFSNSRSEMNVSTLELGDSALYLCASSGGLAGAGTGELFFGEGSRLTVL.

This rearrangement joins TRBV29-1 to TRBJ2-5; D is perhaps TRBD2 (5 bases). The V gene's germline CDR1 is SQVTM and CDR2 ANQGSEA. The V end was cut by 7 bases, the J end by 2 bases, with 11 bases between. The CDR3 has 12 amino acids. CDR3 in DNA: TGCAGCGCCCGGGGTGGGCAAGAGACCCAGTACTTC. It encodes CSARGGQETQYF.

CDR3 sequence reads: CASSEGYNSPLHF. The CDR3 coding sequence is TGCGCCAGCAGTGAAGGCTATAATTCACCCCTCCACTTT. This chain joins TRBV10-1 and TRBJ1-6; D gene ambiguous. Germline V gene sequence: CDR1 WNHNN, CDR2 SYGVQD (reference sequence). V gave up 3 bases and J gave up 3 bases, with 3 bases separating them. The CDR3 loop spans 13 amino acids.

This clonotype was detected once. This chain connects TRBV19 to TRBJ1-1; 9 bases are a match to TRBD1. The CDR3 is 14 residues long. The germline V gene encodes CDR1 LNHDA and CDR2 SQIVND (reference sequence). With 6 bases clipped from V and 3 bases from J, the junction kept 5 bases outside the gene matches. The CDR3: CASSEQGAYTEAFF. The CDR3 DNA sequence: TGTGCCAGTAGCGAACAGGGGGCATACACTGAAGCTTTCTTT.